This entry concerns a single TCR beta chain. The antigen remains unidentified. The sample comes from a study of beta chain features in type 1 diabetes. The wider study: No age, gender or cell yield differences were seen between patients and healthy donors.

In germline, CDR1 is SGHRS, CDR2 YFSETQ. The CDR3 consists of 15 residues. Losses at the gene ends were 4 bases for V and 5 bases for J; bases not matched to a gene: 7. All of the isolated RNA was reverse transcribed, so expressed TCRB transcripts were sequenced. TCRdb's copy holds only in-frame clones and misses some; the assay was immunoSEQ multiplex PCR. The sample yields under 200,000 clones, approximately 10% seen once. Overall study results and limits: VDJ junctions from patients with type 1 diabetes contained fewer insertions and more deletions. Patients with Type 1 diabetes showed moderately but significantly shorter TCRB CDR3s in all four CD4+ subsets. Researchers reported that naive, central memory and Treg TCRB repertoires appeared more similar in patients than in healthy donors.

This receptor was obtained from a man aged 25 to 45 with type 1 diabetes. The V and J genes are TRBV5-1 and TRBJ2-2; TRBD1 aligns across 8 bases. Material: central memory CD4+ T cells from blood. For the CDR3, the DNA is TGCGCCAGCAGCCCAGGGACAGGCGGTACCGGGGAGCTGTTTTTT. Encoded protein: CASSPGTGGTGELFF.